This TCR beta chain was identified during a study of human T cells and chemical hapten exposure. TCRdb ran MiXCR on the 5' RACE reads and lists one entry per CDR3 protein. The sample lists roughly 81,000 distinct CDR3 sequences; 7% to 8% were seen once. This clonotype was recorded many times. The CDR3 is 14 amino acids. Germline assignment: CDR1 SEHNR and CDR2 FQNEAQ (reference sequence). The V end was cut by 7 bases, the J end by 4 bases, with 13 bases between. The template was total RNA from unfractionated whole blood. The TCR was taken from a male donor in good health. The chain couples TRBV7-9 to TRBJ2-2; D remains ambiguous. The CDR3, as DNA: TGTGCCAGCACCTCCCTCGGGCTCACCGGGGAGCTGTTTTTT. It is translated as CASTSLGLTGELFF.